This T cell receptor beta chain was found in a study of shared clonotypes between healthy human individuals. The CDR3 has 13 residues. The germline V gene has CDR1 WSHSY and CDR2 SAAADI. The trim removed 6 bases at V and 7 bases at J, leaving 5 bases unmatched. Some clones are missing from TCRdb's copy, which holds only in-frame ones; the method was immunoSEQ multiplex PCR. The sample includes millions of clones, about 94% of them seen just once. Naive CD8 cells were CD45RO-negative, positively selected for CCR7, excluding terminally differentiated effector memory CD45RA+ cells. The chain combines TRBV10-2 with TRBJ1-1; 10 bases are a match to TRBD1. This clonotype was obtained from a man aged 18 to 29 in good health. The sequenced sample was naive CD8+ T cells sorted from blood. CDR3 loop: CASRDRGGIEAFF. The CDR3 bases are TGCGCCAGCAGGGACAGGGGGGGTATTGAAGCTTTCTTT.